The 31 T cell receptor beta chains in this list originate from one sample, sequenced in a study of blood T cell repertoires in COVID-19. The protocol was immunoSEQ multiplex PCR, while the TCRdb copy is restricted to in-frame clones and leaves out a portion. Of 250,000 to 300,000 clones detected, roughly 87% appear once; the ten largest clones hold about 2%. The sample taken for sequencing was peripheral blood. The receptor source for this set is a woman between 45 and 65 years old who had recovered from COVID-19.

This chain uses TRBV28 with TRBJ1-6, with 7 nucleotides matching TRBD1. Trimming cost V 2 bases and J 1 base; bases outside gene matches: 8. Germline CDR1 and CDR2: MDHEN and SYDVKM. The CDR3 runs to 18 residues. The CDR3 loop reads CASSLGRGLESYNSPLHF. The CDR3 DNA reads TGTGCCAGCAGTTTAGGAAGGGGGCTAGAATCCTATAATTCACCCCTCCACTTT.

This clone showed up just once. The rearrangement links TRBV2 to TRBJ2-7; possibly TRBD1 for D (6 bases). The CDR3 length is 14 residues. Germline V lookup: CDR1 SNHLY, CDR2 FYNNEI. Trimming shortened V by 8 bases and J by 1 base, and 15 bases separated the two germline ends. CDR3 nucleotide sequence: TGTGCCAGCCGTAGAGAAGGGGGTTCCTACGAGCAGTACTTC. Translating gives CASRREGGSYEQYF.

The chain uses TRBV2 and TRBJ2-7; 9 bases are a match to TRBD2. Trimming took 4 bases from V and 3 from J; bases not matched to a gene: 4. Germline loops: CDR1 SNHLY, CDR2 FYNNEI. The CDR3 is 14 residues long. In nucleotides, the CDR3 is TGTGCCAGCAGTGGAGGGACTAGCATCTACGAGCAGTACTTC. Translation gives CASSGGTSIYEQYF.

V usage is TRBV5-1 and J usage is TRBJ1-1; D not resolved. The V gene lost 0 bases and the J gene lost 4 bases, with 7 bases spanning the gap. This CDR3 is 13 amino acids long. Germline-derived CDR1 and CDR2 are SGHRS and YFSETQ. The chain's CDR3 is CASSLAEGTEAFF. Written as DNA, the CDR3 is TGCGCCAGCAGCTTGGCGGAGGGCACTGAAGCTTTCTTT.

This chain uses TRBV9 with TRBJ2-1, with 8 bases matching TRBD2. Germline V gene data show CDR1 as SGDLS and CDR2 as YYNGEE. Trimming took 3 bases from V and 9 from J; bases not matched to a gene: 8. CDR3 size: 14 residues. CDR3 in DNA: TGTGCCAGCAGCGGAGTAGCGGGAAGGACTGAGCAGTTCTTC. Its protein product is CASSGVAGRTEQFF.

The chain joins TRBV29-1 to TRBJ1-2; maybe TRBD1 (5 bases). This CDR3 is built from 14 residues. The V gene's germline CDR1 is SQVTM and CDR2 ANQGSEA. Deletions cut 3 bases from V and 7 bases from J, with 18 bases between. The CDR3 DNA reads as TGCAGCGTTGACCACCTAGTCCCTCAGGGTGGCTACACCTTC. It codes for CSVDHLVPQGGYTF.

V gene TRBV5-1 combines with J gene TRBJ1-1; a weak D match, TRBD1 (6 bases). Trimming left V 0 bases short and J 2 bases short, with 14 bases between. This CDR3 has 16 residues. Looked up from germline, CDR1 is SGHRS and CDR2 is YFSETQ. CDR3 sequence: CASSLGQGMLNTEAFF. The DNA of the CDR3 is TGCGCCAGCAGCTTGGGGCAGGGGATGTTAAACACTGAAGCTTTCTTT. Full variable domain (outside the CDR3, taken from reference TRBV5-1 and TRBJ1-1): KAGVTQTPRYLIKTRGQQVTLSCSPISGHRSVSWYQQTPGQGLQFLFEYFSETQRNKGNFPGRFSGRQFSNSRSEMNVSTLELGDSALYLCASSLGQGMLNTEAFFGQGTRLTVV.

The chain uses TRBV18 and TRBJ1-4; 10 nucleotides match TRBD1. Germline lookup yields CDR1 KGHSH and CDR2 LQKENI. The junction had 1 base not matched to a gene; V was cut back by 3 bases and J by 6 bases. CDR3 length: 14 amino acids. CDR3 amino acids: CASSPDRGYEKLFF. The DNA for the CDR3 is TGTGCCAGCTCACCGGACAGGGGGTATGAAAAACTGTTTTTT.

The V gene is TRBV11-3, the J gene TRBJ2-1; 9 nucleotides agree with TRBD1. V dropped 0 bases and J dropped 9; count of bases not matched to a gene: 9. Germline CDR1 reads SGHNT; CDR2 reads YENEEA. CDR3 size: 16 residues. The DNA of the CDR3 is TGTGCCAGCAGCTTAGATATGGGACAGGGTTTGGGTGAGCAGTTCTTC. As protein: CASSLDMGQGLGEQFF.

The count of this clone is one. J is TRBJ1-2 and V is TRBV9, with no clear D. V was pared by 0 bases and J by 8 bases, with 11 bases between. The germline V gene encodes CDR1 SGDLS and CDR2 YYNGEE. The CDR3 length is 13 residues. As DNA, the CDR3 is TGTGCCAGCAGCGTAGACGCTCAACGGGGCTACACCTTC. It codes for CASSVDAQRGYTF. Using reference TRBV9 and TRBJ1-2 for the parts outside the CDR3, the full variable domain is DSGVTQTPKHLITATGQRVTLRCSPRSGDLSVYWYQQSLDQGLQFLIQYYNGEERAKGNILERFSAQQFPDLHSELNLSSLELGDSALYFCASSVDAQRGYTFGSGTRLTVV.

This rearrangement joins TRBV6-1 to TRBJ2-1, with D maybe TRBD1 (5 bases). CDR1 and CDR2 (germline): MNHNS, SASEGT. The CDR3 consists of 13 residues. Trimming cost V 6 bases and J 10 bases, with 16 bases left between them. The CDR3 DNA reads TGTGCCAGCAGACCCCTAGGGGTTGGGGAGCAGTTCTTC. Residues: CASRPLGVGEQFF.

V is TRBV25-1 and J is TRBJ1-1; tentative D call: TRBD1 (5 bases). The germline V and J ends were trimmed by 7 bases and 1 base, with 16 bases remaining between them. CDR1 and CDR2 (germline): MGHDK, SYGVNS. The CDR3 extends over 15 amino acids. The CDR3 bases are TGTGCCAGCAATCAAATGGGGCTCAAGAACACTGAAGCTTTCTTT. It translates to CASNQMGLKNTEAFF.

CDR3 in DNA: TGTGCCAGCAGCGCAACTAGCGGGAGTCGGTACGAGCAGTACTTC. It translates to CASSATSGSRYEQYF. The chain joins TRBV28 to TRBJ2-7; 11 nucleotides align to TRBD2. The V and J ends lost 6 bases and 4 bases, in that order; junction bases with no gene match: 8. CDR1 is MDHEN, CDR2 SYDVKM, per germline. This CDR3 spans 15 amino acids.

This chain joins TRBV15 and TRBJ1-4; 7 nucleotides match TRBD1. CDR1 LNHNV and CDR2 YYDKDF come from the germline V gene (reference sequence). V lost 2 bases to trimming and J lost 8 bases; unmatched junction nucleotides: 8. CDR3 size: 15 residues. The CDR3 coding sequence is TGTGCCACCAGCAGAAGACAGGGAGCGAAAGAAAAACTGTTTTTT. Encoded protein: CATSRRQGAKEKLFF. Full variable domain (remainder filled in from reference TRBV15 and TRBJ1-4): DAMVIQNPRYQVTQFGKPVTLSCSQTLNHNVMYWYQQKSSQAPKLLFHYYDKDFNNEADTPDNFQSRRPNTSFCFLDIRSPGLGDTAMYLCATSRRQGAKEKLFFGSGTQLSVL.

This clone was recorded a few times. The gene calls are TRBV28 and TRBJ1-1; 7 nucleotides line up with TRBD1. V trimming: 4 bases; J trimming: 10 bases; junction bases outside the gene matches: 18. Per the germline V gene, CDR1 is MDHEN and CDR2 is SYDVKM. The CDR3 loop spans 16 amino acids. CDR3: CASSWGPGQGGSGAFF. In DNA form, the CDR3 reads TGTGCCAGCAGTTGGGGCCCGGGTCAGGGGGGTAGCGGAGCTTTCTTT.

The chain uses TRBV6-2 or TRBV6-3 and TRBJ2-7, with 7 bases matching TRBD1. This CDR3 is 13 amino acids long. V was pared by 4 bases and J by 2 bases, with 2 bases of the junction left unmatched. Germline V gives CDR1 MNHEY, CDR2 SVGEGT. CDR3 sequence (DNA): TGTGCCAGCAGTTTCACAGGGGCCTACGAGCAGTACTTC. It yields the protein CASSFTGAYEQYF.

The sample holds one count of this clone. The gene calls are TRBV5-1 and TRBJ1-2; 8 bases line up with TRBD1. V shed 4 bases, J shed 6 bases, and the junction held 5 bases outside the gene matches. The CDR3 has 13 residues. Per the germline V gene, CDR1 is SGHRS and CDR2 is YFSETQ. This chain's CDR3 is CASSVDRVHGYTF. CDR3 DNA sequence: TGCGCCAGCAGCGTGGACAGGGTACATGGCTACACCTTC.

This rearrangement joins TRBV28 to TRBJ1-2; no clear D gene. V lost 4 bases and J lost 8, with 8 bases in between. Germline V gene data show CDR1 as MDHEN and CDR2 as SYDVKM. This CDR3 is 11 amino acids long. CDR3 amino acids: CASSYRGGYTF. The CDR3 DNA follows: TGTGCCAGCAGTTACAGAGGGGGCTACACCTTC.

This chain joins TRBV5-1 and TRBJ2-5; a weak D match, TRBD2 (6 bases). V was trimmed by 4 bases and J by 0 bases, leaving 13 bases between them. Germline V gives CDR1 SGHRS, CDR2 YFSETQ. CDR3 length equals 15 residues. The CDR3 DNA is TGCGCCAGCAGCCCCCTCCGGGGGAACCAAGAGACCCAGTACTTC. Translating gives CASSPLRGNQETQYF.

This clone appeared once. This chain uses TRBV4-1 with TRBJ2-5; a possible D gene is TRBD2 (6 bases). Between the trimmed V and J ends, which lost 4 bases and 7 bases, there was a span of 13 bases. The length of the CDR3 is 13 residues. Germline CDR1 MGHRA, CDR2 YSYEKL. The CDR3 region has the DNA TGCGCCAGCAGCCCAATGGGACTCGGGACCCAGTACTTC. This sequence encodes CASSPMGLGTQYF.

V gene TRBV4-2 combines with J gene TRBJ1-4, with D unclear. The CDR3 contains 15 residues. Germline assignment: CDR1 LGHNA and CDR2 YNFKEQ. V was clipped by 0 bases and J by 3 bases, with 8 bases between them. The CDR3 protein is CASSQDQSANEKLFF. As DNA, the CDR3 is TGTGCCAGCAGCCAAGATCAATCAGCTAATGAAAAACTGTTTTTT.

This sequence joins TRBV6-5 and TRBJ1-1; D remains unclear. This CDR3 comprises 11 residues. From germline, CDR1 is MNHEY and CDR2 SVGAGI. With 4 bases removed from V and 11 bases from J, the gap between germline ends came to 11 bases. The CDR3 coding sequence is TGTGCCAGCAGTTCGAGCGTTGGGGCTTTCTTT. Translated: CASSSSVGAFF.

The V and J genes are TRBV11-3 and TRBJ1-1, with 7 bases matching TRBD1. The germline V gene has CDR1 SGHNT and CDR2 YENEEA. The CDR3 totals 15 residues. Trimming at V came to 2 bases and at J to 1 base, leaving 4 bases not matched to a gene. CDR3 nucleotide sequence: TGTGCCAGCAGCTTATCGGGACAGAAGAACACTGAAGCTTTCTTT. Amino acid sequence: CASSLSGQKNTEAFF.

V and J are TRBV7-2 and TRBJ1-3, with D unclear. V was clipped by 2 bases and J by 0 bases, with 8 bases between them. Germline CDR1 is SGHTA and CDR2 is FQGNSA. The CDR3 sequence is 15 residues long. CDR3 in DNA: TGTGCCAGCAGCTTATCAGGTATCTCTGGAAACACCATATATTTT. Protein sequence: CASSLSGISGNTIYF.

The chain joins TRBV7-3 to TRBJ2-1; D possibly corresponds to TRBD1 (5 bases). Per the germline V gene, CDR1 is SGHTA and CDR2 is FQGTGA. The CDR3 extends over 16 amino acids. Trimming left V 3 bases short and J 1 base short, with 13 bases between. CDR3 amino acids: CASSLQGGLSYNEQFF. The CDR3 DNA reads as TGTGCCAGCAGCTTGCAGGGCGGTTTGTCCTACAATGAGCAGTTCTTC.

This rearrangement joins TRBV7-2 to TRBJ2-2, with 7 bases aligning to TRBD2. V dropped 3 bases and J dropped 2; count of bases not matched to a gene: 3. This CDR3 is built from 15 residues. Germline V gene lookup returns CDR1 SGHTA and CDR2 FQGNSA. The CDR3 loop is CASSFKAGNTGELFF. The DNA of the CDR3 is TGTGCCAGCAGCTTTAAAGCGGGAAACACCGGGGAGCTGTTTTTT.

The chain couples TRBV7-2 to TRBJ1-5; TRBD1 aligns across 7 bases. The CDR3 contains 12 residues. Germline V lookup: CDR1 SGHTA, CDR2 FQGNSA. The V segment lost 5 bases and the J segment 9 bases; nucleotides outside the gene matches: 4. The CDR3 DNA follows: TGTGCCAGCAGCGCGAACAGGGGGCCCCAGCATTTT. It is translated as CASSANRGPQHF.

The chain couples TRBV4-1 to TRBJ2-7; 12 nucleotides line up with TRBD2. CDR1 MGHRA and CDR2 YSYEKL come from the germline V gene. V lost 0 bases, J lost 6 bases, and 9 bases stayed unmatched. This CDR3 has 17 amino acids. CDR3 loop: CASSQDVLAGGPGEQYF. In DNA, the CDR3 is TGCGCCAGCAGCCAAGATGTGCTAGCGGGAGGGCCAGGCGAGCAGTACTTC.

The CDR3 region is CASSNSGQERGNTIYF. For the CDR3, the DNA is TGTGCCAGCAGTAACTCGGGACAGGAGAGAGGAAACACCATATATTTT. The rearrangement uses TRBV27 and TRBJ1-3, with 8 bases fitting TRBD1. The ends lost 5 bases at V and 4 bases at J; junction bases unmatched: 10. The CDR3 sequence is 16 residues long. The germline V gene encodes CDR1 MNHEY and CDR2 SMNVEV (reference sequence).

DNA of the CDR3: TGTGCCAGCAGCTTAGTTGACTCTGGCAGGGGCTCCTATAATTCACCCCTCCACTTT. This gives the protein CASSLVDSGRGSYNSPLHF. This chain connects TRBV7-6 to TRBJ1-6; the D gene is possibly TRBD1 (6 bases). The CDR3 has 19 residues. Germline CDR1 SGHVS, CDR2 FNYEAQ. Trimming took off 1 base at V and 0 bases at J, with 16 bases between the two ends.

V and J are TRBV4-2 and TRBJ2-1; 14 positions match TRBD2. V was pared by 4 bases and J by 7 bases, with 9 bases of the junction left unmatched. The length of the CDR3 is 17 residues. The germline V gene encodes CDR1 LGHNA and CDR2 YNFKEQ. The CDR3 DNA sequence: TGTGCCAGCAGCCTCCGGCCGACTAGCGGGGGGGCAAATGAGCAGTTCTTC. Translating it yields CASSLRPTSGGANEQFF.